This T cell receptor (beta chain) was identified during a study of OX40 agonist ivuxolimab in advanced cancers. Across the study: Ivuxolimab was delivered to patients intravenously every 2 weeks at doses spanning 0.01 to 10 mg/kg. Hepatocellular carcinoma, melanoma, renal cell or head and neck cancer affected the dose-escalation patients.

In the case of this clone: Its matching antigen is unknown.

Trimming removed 3 bases from V and 5 bases from J; junction bases left unmatched: 5. Germline values: CDR1 LNHDA, CDR2 SQIVND (reference sequence). The CDR3 is made up of 14 amino acids. TCRdb's table, derived via immunoSEQ multiplex PCR, lists solely in-frame clones and lacks some. The sample holds about 62,000 clones, 60% to 85% seen once. Broader study findings: Fewer expanded clones were found on average in CD4+ than in CD8+ T cells.

Autoimmune disease history or systemic immunosuppression excluded patients. V gene TRBV19 combines with J gene TRBJ2-7; TRBD1 aligns across 9 bases. The sample in question was CD4+ or CD8+ T cells sorted from blood, obtained in a trial of the OX40 agonist ivuxolimab. The sequence was obtained from an adult with an advanced solid tumor such as melanoma, head and neck, liver or kidney cancer. The CDR3 reads CASSILGQGHEQYF. The CDR3 DNA is TGTGCCAGTAGTATTTTGGGACAGGGACACGAGCAGTACTTC.